These 20 T cell receptor beta chains originate from one sample sequenced in a study of lymphopenia after photon versus proton radiotherapy. Clones were sequenced by immunoSEQ multiplex PCR, and TCRdb holds only the in-frame ones, with some missing. The table lists approximately 40,000 clones, more than 70% of them singletons. Sequenced material: peripheral blood, taken from a patient treated with proton-based radiotherapy. Every receptor here comes from a woman aged 70 to 79 with pancreatic cancer. Some clones in this sample may be carry-over from other donors' samples.

A note on this clone: One junction end does not reproduce the germline sequence, and a read error may be involved. Additional DNA sequences in this sample encode the identical CDR3. The V call is TRBV2, the J call TRBJ2-6; TRBD1 might be the D (5 bases). CDR1 and CDR2 (germline): SNHLY, FYNNEI. This CDR3 contains 17 residues. CDR3 in amino acids: CASSSLHLEAGANVLTF. In DNA, the CDR3 is TGTGCCAGCAGTTCGCTCCACCTAGAAGCTGGGGCTAACGTCCTGACTTTC.

This clone was observed a handful of times. The chain couples TRBV2 to TRBJ1-4; 7 bases fit TRBD1. V lost 2 bases, J lost 10 bases, and 7 bases stayed unmatched. The length of the CDR3 is 14 residues. The germline CDR1 and CDR2 sequences are SNHLY and FYNNEI. The CDR3 is CASSEIRQGGKLFF. The CDR3 coding sequence is TGTGCCAGCAGTGAAATAAGACAGGGAGGAAAACTGTTTTTT.

This chain uses TRBV7-2 with TRBJ2-7; possibly TRBD1 for D (6 bases). V was clipped by 5 bases and J by 7 bases, with 12 bases between them. The CDR3 length is 12 residues. CDR1 is SGHTA, CDR2 FQGNSA, per germline. Here the CDR3 reads CASSPGTWEQYF. DNA of the CDR3: TGTGCCAGCAGCCCCGGGACATGGGAGCAGTACTTC.

The count of this clone is one. This chain joins TRBV11-2 and TRBJ1-6, with 9 bases that match TRBD1. Trimming at V came to 4 bases and at J to 6 bases, leaving 1 base not matched to a gene. The CDR3 contains 14 residues. CDR1 and CDR2 (germline): SGHAT, FQNNGV. CDR3 region: CASSSGQGNSPLHF. Here the CDR3 DNA reads TGTGCCAGCAGCTCGGGACAGGGTAATTCACCCCTCCACTTT.

The chain couples TRBV27 to TRBJ2-3; D unresolved. The CDR3 is 13 amino acids. V gave up 10 bases and J gave up 0 bases, with 11 bases separating them. Germline loops: CDR1 MNHEY, CDR2 SMNVEV (reference sequence). CDR3 DNA: TGTGCCATTGTAAACCGGAGCACAGATACGCAGTATTTT. This encodes CAIVNRSTDTQYF.

V and J are TRBV6-1 and TRBJ2-1; D gene unclear. CDR3 length equals 15 residues. Germline V gene lookup returns CDR1 MNHNS and CDR2 SASEGT. Trimming left V 2 bases short and J 0 bases short, with 8 bases between. CDR3 DNA: TGTGCCAGCAGTGAATTGTCGAGCTCCTACAATGAGCAGTTCTTC. Translating gives CASSELSSSYNEQFF.

This clone came up once. The chain combines TRBV14 with TRBJ2-3, with a weak D call TRBD2 (5 bases). V was clipped by 1 base and J by 4 bases, with 15 bases between them. Germline-derived CDR1 and CDR2 are SGHDN and FVKESK. This CDR3 is built from 16 residues. This CDR3 reads CASSQVKSGSADTQYF. The CDR3 coding sequence is TGTGCCAGCAGCCAAGTAAAAAGCGGCAGTGCAGATACGCAGTATTTT.

The V and J genes are TRBV19 and TRBJ2-2; TRBD2 is a possible D gene (6 bases). From germline, CDR1 is LNHDA and CDR2 SQIVND (reference sequence). This CDR3 has 14 amino acids. V was trimmed by 6 bases and J by 3 bases, leaving 11 bases between them. In DNA form, the CDR3 reads TGTGCCAGTAGGGATAGCGGATACACCGGGGAGCTGTTTTTT. Its translation is CASRDSGYTGELFF.

CDR3 residues: CAAGGGDSYEQYF. The CDR3 DNA follows: TGTGCAGCCGGCGGGGGGGACTCCTACGAGCAGTACTTC. The rearrangement links TRBV2 to TRBJ2-5; TRBD2 agrees at 9 bases. The end of the DNA is better explained by TRBJ2-7, so the J call may be wrong. Germline V lookup: CDR1 SNHLY, CDR2 FYNNEI. This CDR3 contains 13 residues.

This clone was found a few times. The V call is TRBV7-8, the J call TRBJ2-5, with 11 bases that match TRBD2. CDR3 size: 16 residues. CDR1 SGHVS and CDR2 FQNEAQ come from the germline V gene. V was clipped by 4 bases and J by 5 bases; unmatched bases: 9. CDR3 bases: TGTGCCAGCAGCTATAGACTAGCGGGATCTGGTGAGACCCAGTACTTC. Its protein is CASSYRLAGSGETQYF.

The chain uses TRBV4-1 and TRBJ1-2, with D possibly matching TRBD1 (6 bases). CDR3 length: 15 amino acids. Germline V lookup: CDR1 MGHRA, CDR2 YSYEKL. V lost 1 base and J lost 7, with 16 bases in between. CDR3: CASSQVPGGARGYTF. As DNA, the CDR3 is TGCGCCAGCAGCCAAGTCCCGGGGGGGGCGCGTGGCTACACCTTC.

The genes are TRBV14 and TRBJ1-4; D unclear. Germline loops: CDR1 SGHDN, CDR2 FVKESK. This CDR3 is built from 14 residues. V was cut by 5 bases and J by 8 bases, with 15 bases left in between. The chain's CDR3 is CASSATVVGEKLFF. CDR3 DNA: TGTGCCAGCAGCGCCACCGTCGTCGGGGAAAAACTGTTTTTT. The variable domain in full, with the rest retrieved from reference TRBV14 and TRBJ1-4, is EAGVTQFPSHSVIEKGQTVTLRCDPISGHDNLYWYRRVMGKEIKFLLHFVKESKQDESGMPNNRFLAERTGGTYSTLKVQPAELEDSGVYFCASSATVVGEKLFFGSGTQLSVL.

The chain recombines TRBV9 with TRBJ1-2; D ambiguous. The CDR3 contains 13 residues. Trimming removed 3 bases from V and 4 bases from J, with 10 bases in between. Germline loops: CDR1 SGDLS, CDR2 YYNGEE. For the CDR3, the DNA is TGTGCCAGCAGCGAGGCAAGTAGCTATGGCTACACCTTC. Protein: CASSEASSYGYTF.

The genes are TRBV27 and TRBJ2-7, with 14 nucleotides matching TRBD2. CDR3 length equals 16 residues. V shed 6 bases and J 7 bases; nucleotides not matched to a gene: 11. Germline V lookup: CDR1 MNHEY, CDR2 SMNVEV (reference sequence). In DNA form, the CDR3 reads TGTGCCAGCAGCCGGACGGGACTAGCGGGAGCAGGAGAGCAGTACTTC. Protein: CASSRTGLAGAGEQYF.

This clone was detected once. The CDR3 protein is CASSQDTGELFF. For the CDR3, the DNA is TGTGCCAGCTCACAGGACACCGGGGAGCTGTTTTTT. The V gene is TRBV18, the J gene TRBJ2-2; no clear D. Trimming left V 4 bases short and J 3 bases short, with 3 bases between. This CDR3 is 12 amino acids long. Per the germline V gene, CDR1 is KGHSH and CDR2 is LQKENI.

V gene TRBV19 combines with J gene TRBJ2-3; weak D call: TRBD2 (5 bases). The CDR3 totals 15 residues. Trimming pared 3 bases from V and 4 bases from J, leaving 14 bases between. In germline, CDR1 is LNHDA, CDR2 SQIVND (reference sequence). CDR3 nucleotides: TGTGCCAGTAGTATGCTGGTTGGGAGTTCAGATACGCAGTATTTT. The encoded protein is CASSMLVGSSDTQYF.

The chain links TRBV5-6 to TRBJ2-3; D gene ambiguous. V lost 1 base to trimming and J lost 2 bases, with 2 bases between them. Germline V gene sequence: CDR1 SGHDT, CDR2 YYEEEE. This CDR3 is 12 amino acids long. CDR3 in amino acids: CASSLSTDTQYF. Here the CDR3 DNA reads TGTGCCAGCAGCTTGTCCACAGATACGCAGTATTTT.

The chain recombines TRBV7-9 with TRBJ1-1, with D possibly TRBD1 on 6 matching bases. The CDR3 runs to 13 residues. V lost 7 bases and J lost 6, with 15 bases in between. Germline V gene sequence: CDR1 SEHNR, CDR2 FQNEAQ (reference sequence). This CDR3 is CASNDPGVAEAFF. The CDR3 coding sequence is TGTGCCAGCAACGATCCAGGGGTCGCTGAAGCTTTCTTT. The full variable domain, its missing parts supplied by reference TRBV7-9 and TRBJ1-1, is DTGVSQNPRHKITKRGQNVTFRCDPISEHNRLYWYRQTLGQGPEFLTYFQNEAQLEKSRLLSDRFSAERPKGSFSTLEIQRTEQGDSAMYLCASNDPGVAEAFFGQGTRLTVV.

The V gene is TRBV18, the J gene TRBJ2-7; D unresolved. Germline CDR1 KGHSH, CDR2 LQKENI. CDR3 size: 13 residues. Trimming took off 0 bases at V and 2 bases at J, with 5 bases between the two ends. CDR3 nucleotide sequence: TGTGCCAGCTCACCACCAATTCCCTACGAGCAGTACTTC. Its translation is CASSPPIPYEQYF. The variable domain in full, with the rest retrieved from reference TRBV18 and TRBJ2-7, is NAGVMQNPRHLVRRRGQEARLRCSPMKGHSHVYWYRQLPEEGLKFMVYLQKENIIDESGMPKERFSAEFPKEGPSILRIQQVVRGDSAAYFCASSPPIPYEQYFGPGTRLTVT.

The chain joins TRBV18 to TRBJ2-1; D gene ambiguous. The CDR3 has 13 amino acids. With 10 bases removed from V and 0 bases from J, the gap between germline ends came to 10 bases. The germline V gene has CDR1 KGHSH and CDR2 LQKENI. CDR3 nucleotide sequence: TGTGCCACCCGTGTGGGCTCCTACAATGAGCAGTTCTTC. Translated, it gives CATRVGSYNEQFF.